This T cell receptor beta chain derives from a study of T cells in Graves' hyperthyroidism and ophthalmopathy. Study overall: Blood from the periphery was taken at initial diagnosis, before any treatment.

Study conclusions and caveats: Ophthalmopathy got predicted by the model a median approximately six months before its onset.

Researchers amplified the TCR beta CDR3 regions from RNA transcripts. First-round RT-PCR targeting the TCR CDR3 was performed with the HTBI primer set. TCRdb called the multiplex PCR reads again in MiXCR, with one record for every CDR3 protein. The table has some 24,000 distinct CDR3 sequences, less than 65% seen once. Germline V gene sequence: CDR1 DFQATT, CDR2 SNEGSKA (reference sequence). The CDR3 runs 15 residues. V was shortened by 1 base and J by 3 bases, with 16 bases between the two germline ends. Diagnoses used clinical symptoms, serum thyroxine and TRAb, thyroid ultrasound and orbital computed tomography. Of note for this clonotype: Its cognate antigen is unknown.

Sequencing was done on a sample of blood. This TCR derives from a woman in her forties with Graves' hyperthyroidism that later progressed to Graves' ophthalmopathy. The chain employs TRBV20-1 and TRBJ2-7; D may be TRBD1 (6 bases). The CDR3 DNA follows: TGCAGTGCTAGAGTGCAGGGGCAGGGCTACTACGAGCAGTACTTC. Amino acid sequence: CSARVQGQGYYEQYF.